The subject of this entry is one T cell receptor beta chain. A junction boundary mismatches the germline segment, possibly from a read error. Participants' reported clinical history set cohort assignment. Produced via immunoSEQ multiplex PCR; TCRdb's table is partial and in-frame only. The sample contains a few hundred thousand clones, 70% to 90% of which appear only once. The record originates from a study of blood T cell repertoires in COVID-19. The CDR3 is 14 residues long. Germline values: CDR1 KGHSH, CDR2 LQKENI. Material for sequencing was PBMCs or T cells enriched from blood (not recorded which). The chain combines TRBV18 with TRBJ1-6, with unresolved D. The clonotype comes from a woman between 45 and 65 years old who had been exposed to COVID-19. The CDR3 is CASSPTEGGNQMDF. The DNA for the CDR3 is TGTGCCAGCTCACCCACCGAGGGCGGAAACCAGATGGACTTT.